Sequencing of this TCR beta chain was carried out in a study of vaccination and CD4 T cells after COVID-19. Study context: Overlapping peptides covering the spike proteins of SARS-CoV-2, HCoV-NL63, HCoV-OC43 and HCoV-229E were added to stimulate cells.

As regards this clonotype: What it binds is unknown.

The CDR3 loop spans 18 amino acids. V lost 2 bases and J lost 8; bases outside the gene matches: 17. The germline V gene has CDR1 SGHVS and CDR2 FNYEAQ. An Oncomine TCR Beta short-read assay was used to sequence the DNA from cultured CD4+ T cells. MiXCR, run by TCRdb on the PCR reads, gives a single entry per CDR3 protein. The sample contains more than 10,000 distinct CDR3 sequences, approximately 52% of which appear only once. Treatment meaning: approximately 10-day PBMC culture with coronavirus spike peptide pools or control peptides (ViraFEST assay). The material sequenced was CD4+ T cells from blood, cultured in vitro. This chain links TRBV7-6 with TRBJ2-1; 8 bases match TRBD2. This sequence originates from a human donor who had recovered from COVID-19. Here the CDR3 reads CASSLIAVAAGGQDEQFF. In nucleotides, the CDR3 is TGTGCCAGCAGCTTAATTGCGGTGGCGGCGGGGGGTCAGGATGAGCAGTTCTTC.